Presented here are 25 T cell receptor beta chains from one specimen sequenced in a study of T cells in Graves' hyperthyroidism and ophthalmopathy. Using RNA transcripts as the source, TCR beta CDR3 regions were amplified. RT-PCR in the first round (using the HTBI primer set) targeted the TCR CDR3. TCRdb re-called the multiplex PCR reads with MiXCR, one entry per CDR3 protein. The repertoire includes about 600,000 distinct CDR3 sequences, approximately 14% of them detected once, and roughly 7.1% sits in the top ten. The sequencing input was blood. Receptors originate from a woman younger than 35 with Graves' ophthalmopathy.

This clonotype was detected a few times. The rearrangement links TRBV6-1 to TRBJ2-4, with D unresolved. The germline CDR1 and CDR2 sequences are MNHNS and SASEGT. V lost 5 bases and J 11 bases, leaving 13 bases between the germline ends. CDR3 length equals 12 residues. The CDR3 sequence: CASSSNRQLQYF. CDR3 coding DNA: TGTGCCAGCAGTTCCAACCGACAACTTCAGTACTTC.

This clonotype occurred many times. This rearrangement joins TRBV6-6 to TRBJ2-7; TRBD1 might be the D (5 bases). Germline CDR1 MNHNY, CDR2 SVGAGI (reference sequence). The V end was cut by 1 base, the J end by 3 bases, with 13 bases between. CDR3 length equals 15 residues. CDR3: CASSYFGGQGYEQYF. CDR3 sequence (DNA): TGTGCCAGCAGTTACTTCGGCGGTCAGGGCTACGAGCAGTACTTC.

This clonotype appeared many times. The chain is built from TRBV28 and TRBJ2-1; 7 bases fit TRBD1. The length of the CDR3 is 15 residues. Germline V gene sequence: CDR1 MDHEN, CDR2 SYDVKM. V shed 6 bases, J shed 8 bases, and the junction held 13 bases outside the gene matches. The CDR3 protein is CASRIPGQIHYEQFF. CDR3 sequence (DNA): TGTGCCAGCAGAATACCGGGACAGATCCACTATGAGCAGTTCTTC.

The rearrangement links TRBV12-5 to TRBJ2-1; no firm D call. The CDR3 extends over 11 amino acids. From germline, CDR1 is LGHNT and CDR2 FRNRAP. V lost 4 bases, J lost 10 bases, and 8 bases lay in between. CDR3 loop: CASGSNTEQFF. CDR3 coding DNA: TGTGCTAGTGGTTCCAATACGGAGCAGTTCTTC.

This chain's CDR3 is CAGTGGFYGYTF. For the CDR3, the DNA is TGTGCCGGGACAGGGGGCTTCTATGGCTACACCTTC. The chain combines TRBV30 with TRBJ1-2; 12 nucleotides agree with TRBD1. This CDR3 comprises 12 residues. CDR1 and CDR2 (germline): GTSNPN, SVGIG (reference sequence). The V gene end was trimmed by 8 bases and the J gene end by 4 bases; junction bases not matched to a gene: 2.

The V call is TRBV12-3 or TRBV12-4, the J call TRBJ1-2; D gene unclear. V lost 2 bases to trimming and J lost 4 bases, with 11 bases between them. This CDR3 has 14 residues. CDR3 sequence: CASSLLGKGYGYTF. CDR3 nucleotide sequence: TGTGCCAGCAGTTTACTCGGGAAGGGCTATGGCTACACCTTC.

This clonotype came up a few times. CDR3 in amino acids: CASVMWGSGANVLTF. The CDR3 region has the DNA TGTGCCAGCGTTATGTGGGGCTCTGGGGCCAACGTCCTGACTTTC. The chain carries TRBV19 and TRBJ2-6; no clear D gene. The CDR3 consists of 15 residues. Deletions cut 9 bases from V and 0 bases from J, with 12 bases between. The germline gives CDR1 LNHDA, CDR2 SQIVND (reference sequence). Complete variable domain (other parts from reference TRBV19 and TRBJ2-6): DGGITQSPKYLFRKEGQNVTLSCEQNLNHDAMYWYRQDPGQGLRLIYYSQIVNDFQKGDIAEGYSVSREKKESFPLTVTSAQKNPTAFYLCASVMWGSGANVLTFGAGSRLTVL.

This clonotype was counted many times. This rearrangement joins TRBV30 to TRBJ2-4; no firm D call. The CDR3 spans 13 residues. Germline CDR1 is GTSNPN and CDR2 is SVGIG (reference sequence). The V and J ends lost 1 base and 7 bases respectively, with 11 bases between them. CDR3 residues: CAWSDILGNIQYF. Here the CDR3 DNA reads TGTGCCTGGAGTGACATATTAGGCAACATTCAGTACTTC.

This sequence joins TRBV19 and TRBJ2-1, with 8 bases lining up with TRBD2. J lost 1 base, V lost 3 bases, and 5 bases had no gene match. Germline CDR1 is LNHDA and CDR2 is SQIVND (reference sequence). This CDR3 has 16 amino acids. CDR3 residues: CASSILTSGSYNEQFF. CDR3 sequence (DNA): TGTGCCAGTAGTATTCTCACTAGCGGATCCTACAATGAGCAGTTCTTC.

The chain is built from TRBV12-3 or TRBV12-4 and TRBJ1-1; possible D gene TRBD1, 5 bases. CDR3 length: 16 amino acids. Trimming took off 3 bases at V and 6 bases at J, with 20 bases between the two ends. The DNA for the CDR3 is TGTGCCAGCAGTTTTGAGGCGGGGTTTAGAGGGGCTGAAGCTTTCTTT. This sequence encodes CASSFEAGFRGAEAFF.

This clonotype showed up many times. V is TRBV28 and J is TRBJ1-1; D is possibly TRBD1 (5 bases). Trimming pared 5 bases from V and 0 bases from J, leaving 16 bases between. The V gene's germline CDR1 is MDHEN and CDR2 SYDVKM. This CDR3 has 16 residues. CDR3 in amino acids: CASSKRGGLMNTEAFF. CDR3 in DNA: TGTGCCAGCAGTAAGCGGGGCGGTTTAATGAACACTGAAGCTTTCTTT.

V is TRBV29-1 and J is TRBJ2-5, with D perhaps TRBD1 (5 bases). V lost 4 bases and J 5 bases, leaving 11 bases between the germline ends. The V gene's germline CDR1 is SQVTM and CDR2 ANQGSEA. This CDR3 is built from 12 residues. The CDR3 DNA follows: TGCAGCGTTGTGGGGCCCAGGGAGACCCAGTACTTC. Amino acids: CSVVGPRETQYF.

The rearrangement joins TRBV6-1 to TRBJ2-3; 8 bases fit TRBD2. Per germline, CDR1 MNHNS and CDR2 SASEGT. The length of the CDR3 is 14 residues. The trim removed 5 bases at V and 6 bases at J, leaving 7 bases unmatched. The chain's CDR3 is CASSPSGGGDTQYF. CDR3 sequence (DNA): TGTGCCAGCAGTCCCTCGGGGGGGGGGGATACGCAGTATTTT.

The CDR3 DNA follows: TGTGCCAGCAGCCTAAGACTAGCGGGACCCCAAGAGACCCAGTACTTC. This encodes CASSLRLAGPQETQYF. The chain links TRBV11-1 to TRBJ2-5; 11 bases agree with TRBD2. J lost 1 base, V lost 5 bases, and 6 bases had no gene match. Germline V gene data show CDR1 as SGHAT and CDR2 as FQDESV (reference sequence). CDR3 length equals 16 residues.

This clonotype has a count of ten or more. This chain uses TRBV7-8 with TRBJ2-5, with 8 bases lining up with TRBD2. V lost 0 bases and J lost 1; bases outside the gene matches: 4. Germline CDR1 and CDR2: SGHVS and FQNEAQ. CDR3 length: 16 residues. The CDR3 nucleotides are TGTGCCAGCAGCTTAGCAGGGCGGGAGGCCCAAGAGACCCAGTACTTC. Its translation is CASSLAGREAQETQYF.

This clonotype showed up many times. The chain has TRBV2 and TRBJ2-1, with 9 bases identical to TRBD2. The CDR3 is 14 amino acids. J gave up 2 bases and V 8 bases, and 4 bases lay outside the gene matches. Germline V gives CDR1 SNHLY, CDR2 FYNNEI. The CDR3: CASYLAGPYNEQFF. CDR3 DNA sequence: TGTGCCAGCTACCTAGCGGGACCCTACAATGAGCAGTTCTTC.

This clonotype was seen more than once but under ten times. The rearrangement joins TRBV4-1 to TRBJ1-4, with TRBD1 as a possible D gene (5 bases). Germline CDR1 and CDR2: MGHRA and YSYEKL. V gave up 4 bases and J gave up 3 bases, with 18 bases separating them. The CDR3 loop spans 17 amino acids. The CDR3, as DNA: TGCGCCAGCAGCCGGACCGCGGGGGGGACGGCTAATGAAAAACTGTTTTTT. Protein: CASSRTAGGTANEKLFF.

This clonotype was picked up a small number of times. The CDR3 DNA reads as TGTGCCAGCAGCTCCCCGGGAGCGCGCGTCTACGAGCAGTACTTC. Its translation is CASSSPGARVYEQYF. This chain connects TRBV5-8 to TRBJ2-7; D is possibly TRBD2 (6 bases). Trimming shortened V by 3 bases and J by 3 bases, and 16 bases separated the two germline ends. This CDR3 is 15 amino acids long. Germline assignment: CDR1 SGHTS and CDR2 YDEGEE.

The V and J genes are TRBV30 and TRBJ1-2, with 8 bases that match TRBD1. The length of the CDR3 is 15 residues. The V gene's germline CDR1 is GTSNPN and CDR2 SVGIG (reference sequence). The V segment lost 3 bases and the J segment 2 bases; nucleotides outside the gene matches: 8. The CDR3 region is CAWRPGTGANYGYTF. The CDR3 bases are TGTGCCTGGAGGCCCGGGACAGGAGCCAACTATGGCTACACCTTC.

This clonotype has ten or more counts. The V and J genes are TRBV20-1 and TRBJ2-3; D is unresolved. Germline V gives CDR1 DFQATT, CDR2 SNEGSKA (reference sequence). V dropped 4 bases and J dropped 0 bases, with 8 bases sitting between them. This CDR3 contains 13 residues. The CDR3: CSANHHSTDTQYF. CDR3 sequence (DNA): TGCAGTGCTAACCACCACAGCACAGATACGCAGTATTTT.

This clonotype has ten or more counts. The chain combines TRBV30 with TRBJ2-2, with 10 nucleotides matching TRBD2. V was clipped by 0 bases and J by 4 bases; unmatched bases: 5. CDR1 is GTSNPN, CDR2 SVGIG, per germline (reference sequence). The CDR3 contains 16 residues. The CDR3 DNA reads as TGTGCCTGGAGTGTAGAACTAGCGGGACGCACCGGGGAGCTGTTTTTT. It specifies CAWSVELAGRTGELFF.

This clonotype was detected many times. The chain employs TRBV7-9 and TRBJ2-3, with D unresolved. V dropped 5 bases and J dropped 2 bases, with 14 bases sitting between them. Germline V gene lookup returns CDR1 SEHNR and CDR2 FQNEAQ (reference sequence). The CDR3 extends over 15 amino acids. The CDR3 loop reads CASSPGVADTDTQYF. The CDR3, as DNA: TGTGCCAGCAGCCCAGGCGTAGCAGACACAGATACGCAGTATTTT.

The rearrangement joins TRBV4-3 to TRBJ2-2, with 12 bases lining up with TRBD1. The CDR3 sequence is 19 residues long. CDR1 and CDR2 (germline): LGHNA, YSLEER. With V trimmed by 0 bases and J by 6 bases, 11 bases remained unmatched. The CDR3 nucleotides are TGCGCCAGCAGCCAAGAAATCGGAAGCGGGACAGGGGGCCCCGGGGAGCTGTTTTTT. This translates into CASSQEIGSGTGGPGELFF.

This clonotype was detected ten times or more. The chain combines TRBV12-3 or TRBV12-4 with TRBJ2-7; 8 bases agree with TRBD2. The CDR3 loop spans 15 amino acids. Trimming removed 1 base from V and 4 bases from J; junction bases left unmatched: 6. The CDR3 DNA follows: TGTGCCAGCAGTTTAGAGGGGGGACTAGGGTACGAGCAGTACTTC. This translates into CASSLEGGLGYEQYF.

Concerning this clonotype itself: This may come from a read error, since a much larger clone is one base off. The chain combines TRBV9 with TRBJ2-1; D might be TRBD2 (6 bases). From germline, CDR1 is SGDLS and CDR2 YYNGEE. The V gene lost 4 bases and the J gene lost 12 bases, with 17 bases spanning the gap. The length of the CDR3 is 13 residues. As DNA, the CDR3 is TGTGCCAGCAGCCCGACTAGTTCCGATGTGCAGTTCTTC. It yields the protein CASSPTSSDVQFF. Full variable domain (outside the CDR3, taken from reference TRBV9 and TRBJ2-1): DSGVTQTPKHLITATGQRVTLRCSPRSGDLSVYWYQQSLDQGLQFLIQYYNGEERAKGNILERFSAQQFPDLHSELNLSSLELGDSALYFCASSPTSSDVQFFGPGTRLTVL.